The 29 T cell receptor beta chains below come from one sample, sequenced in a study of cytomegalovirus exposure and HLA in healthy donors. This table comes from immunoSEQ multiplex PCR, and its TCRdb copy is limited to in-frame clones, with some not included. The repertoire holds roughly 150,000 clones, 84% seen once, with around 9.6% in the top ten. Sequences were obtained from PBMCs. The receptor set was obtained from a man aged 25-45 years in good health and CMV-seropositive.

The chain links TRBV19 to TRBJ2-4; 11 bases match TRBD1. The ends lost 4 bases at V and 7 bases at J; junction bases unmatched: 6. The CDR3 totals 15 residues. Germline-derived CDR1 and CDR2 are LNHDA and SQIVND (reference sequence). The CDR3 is CASSKFRDRGNIQYF. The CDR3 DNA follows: TGTGCCAGTAGTAAGTTCCGGGACAGGGGGAACATTCAGTACTTC.

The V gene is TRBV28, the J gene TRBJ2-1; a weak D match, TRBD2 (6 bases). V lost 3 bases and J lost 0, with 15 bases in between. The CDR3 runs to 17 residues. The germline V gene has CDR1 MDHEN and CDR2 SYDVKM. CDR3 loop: CASSFGAAGRSYNEQFF. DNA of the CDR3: TGTGCCAGCAGTTTCGGTGCGGCGGGACGCTCCTACAATGAGCAGTTCTTC.

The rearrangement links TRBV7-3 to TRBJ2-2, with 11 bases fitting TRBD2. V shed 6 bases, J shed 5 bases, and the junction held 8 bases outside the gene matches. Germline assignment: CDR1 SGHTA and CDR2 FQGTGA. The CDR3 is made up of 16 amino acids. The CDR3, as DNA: TGTGCCAGCAGAGCTTCACTAGCGGGAGTAACCGGGGAGCTGTTTTTT. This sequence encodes CASRASLAGVTGELFF.

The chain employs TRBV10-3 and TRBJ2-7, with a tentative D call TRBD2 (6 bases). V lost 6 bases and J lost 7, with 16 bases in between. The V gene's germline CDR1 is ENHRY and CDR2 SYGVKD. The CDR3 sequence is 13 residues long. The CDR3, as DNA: TGTGCCATCAGGGAAGTTTCGGCGGGGGAGCAGTACTTC. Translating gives CAIREVSAGEQYF.

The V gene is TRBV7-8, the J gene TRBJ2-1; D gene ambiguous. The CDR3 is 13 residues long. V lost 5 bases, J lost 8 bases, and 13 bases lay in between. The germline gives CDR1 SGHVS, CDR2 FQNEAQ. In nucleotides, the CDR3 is TGTGCCAGCAGCCCCGACTCCTGGGATGAGCAGTTCTTC. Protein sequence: CASSPDSWDEQFF. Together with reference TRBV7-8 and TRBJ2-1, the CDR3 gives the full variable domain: GAGVSQSPRYKVAKRGQDVALRCDPISGHVSLFWYQQALGQGPEFLTYFQNEAQLDKSGLPSDRFFAERPEGSVSTLKIQRTQQEDSAVYLCASSPDSWDEQFFGPGTRLTVL.

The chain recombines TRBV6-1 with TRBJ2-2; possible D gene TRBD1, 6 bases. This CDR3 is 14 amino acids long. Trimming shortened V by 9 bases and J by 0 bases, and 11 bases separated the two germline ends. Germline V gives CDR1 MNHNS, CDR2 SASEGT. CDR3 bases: TGTGCCAGACGGGACAACTCGAACACCGGGGAGCTGTTTTTT. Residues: CARRDNSNTGELFF.

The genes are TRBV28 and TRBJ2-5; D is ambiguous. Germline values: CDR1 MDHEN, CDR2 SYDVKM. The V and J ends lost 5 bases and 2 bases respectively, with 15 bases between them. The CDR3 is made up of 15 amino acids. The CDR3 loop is CASSGGFGEQETQYF. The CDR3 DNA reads TGTGCCAGCAGTGGCGGTTTTGGTGAGCAAGAGACCCAGTACTTC.

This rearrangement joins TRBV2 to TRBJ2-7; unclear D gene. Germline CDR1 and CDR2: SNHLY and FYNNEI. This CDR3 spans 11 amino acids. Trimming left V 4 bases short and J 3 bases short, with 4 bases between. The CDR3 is CASSANYEQYF. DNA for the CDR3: TGTGCCAGCAGTGCCAACTACGAGCAGTACTTC. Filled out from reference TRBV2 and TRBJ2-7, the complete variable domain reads EPEVTQTPSHQVTQMGQEVILRCVPISNHLYFYWYRQILGQKVEFLVSFYNNEISEKSEIFDDQFSVERPDGSNFTLKIRSTKLEDSAMYFCASSANYEQYFGPGTRLTVT.

The CDR3 is CASSLAQVPYEQYF. The CDR3 bases are TGTGCCAGCAGCTTGGCCCAGGTCCCCTACGAGCAGTACTTC. The genes are TRBV13 and TRBJ2-7, with unresolved D. This CDR3 region has 14 residues. V lost 3 bases to trimming and J lost 2 bases, with 11 bases between them. Germline V CDR1 and CDR2: PRHDT, FYEKMQ (reference sequence). Full variable domain (missing parts from reference TRBV13 and TRBJ2-7): AAGVIQSPRHLIKEKRETATLKCYPIPRHDTVYWYQQGPGQDPQFLISFYEKMQSDKGSIPDRFSAQQFSDYHSELNMSSLELGDSALYFCASSLAQVPYEQYFGPGTRLTVT.

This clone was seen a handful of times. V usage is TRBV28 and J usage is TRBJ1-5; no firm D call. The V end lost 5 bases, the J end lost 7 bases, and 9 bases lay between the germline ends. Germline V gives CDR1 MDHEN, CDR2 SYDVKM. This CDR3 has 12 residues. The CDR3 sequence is CASSQLGQPQHF. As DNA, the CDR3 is TGTGCCAGCAGTCAACTAGGCCAGCCCCAGCATTTT.

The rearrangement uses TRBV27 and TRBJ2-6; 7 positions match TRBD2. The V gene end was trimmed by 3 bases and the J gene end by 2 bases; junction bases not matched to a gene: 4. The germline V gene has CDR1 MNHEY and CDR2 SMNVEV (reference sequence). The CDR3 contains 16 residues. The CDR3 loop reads CASSFEGRAGANVLTF. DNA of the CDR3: TGTGCCAGCAGTTTCGAGGGGAGGGCTGGGGCCAACGTCCTGACTTTC. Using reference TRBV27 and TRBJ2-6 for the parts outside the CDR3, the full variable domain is EAQVTQNPRYLITVTGKKLTVTCSQNMNHEYMSWYRQDPGLGLRQIYYSMNVEVTDKGDVPEGYKVSRKEKRNFPLILESPSPNQTSLYFCASSFEGRAGANVLTFGAGSRLTVL.

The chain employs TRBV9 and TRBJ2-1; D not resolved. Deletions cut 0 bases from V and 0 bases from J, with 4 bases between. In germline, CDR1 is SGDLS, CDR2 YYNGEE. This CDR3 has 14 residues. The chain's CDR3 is CASSVASSYNEQFF. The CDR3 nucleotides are TGTGCCAGCAGCGTAGCGAGCTCCTACAATGAGCAGTTCTTC. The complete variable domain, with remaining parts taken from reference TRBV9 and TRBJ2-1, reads DSGVTQTPKHLITATGQRVTLRCSPRSGDLSVYWYQQSLDQGLQFLIQYYNGEERAKGNILERFSAQQFPDLHSELNLSSLELGDSALYFCASSVASSYNEQFFGPGTRLTVL.

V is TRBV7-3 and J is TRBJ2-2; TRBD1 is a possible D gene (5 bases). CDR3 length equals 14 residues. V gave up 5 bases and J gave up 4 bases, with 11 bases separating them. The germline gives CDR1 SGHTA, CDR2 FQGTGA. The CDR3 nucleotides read TGTGCCAGCAGCGCTTTGGACACCACCGGGGAGCTGTTTTTT. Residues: CASSALDTTGELFF.

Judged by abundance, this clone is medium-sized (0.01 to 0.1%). Written as DNA, the CDR3 is TGTGCCAGCAGTTACTCGATGGTGGGAGGAGAGACCCAGTACTTC. Protein: CASSYSMVGGETQYF. The chain recombines TRBV6-5 with TRBJ2-5; the D gene is possibly TRBD2 (6 bases). CDR3 length equals 15 residues. V shed 0 bases and J shed 4 bases, with 12 bases lying between them. In germline, CDR1 is MNHEY, CDR2 SVGAGI.

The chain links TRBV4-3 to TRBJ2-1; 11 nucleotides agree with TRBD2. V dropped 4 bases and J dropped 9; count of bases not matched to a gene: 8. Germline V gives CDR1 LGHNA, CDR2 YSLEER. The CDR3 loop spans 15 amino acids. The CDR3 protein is CASSLGSGGAGEQFF. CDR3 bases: TGCGCCAGCAGCCTTGGTAGCGGGGGGGCCGGTGAGCAGTTCTTC.

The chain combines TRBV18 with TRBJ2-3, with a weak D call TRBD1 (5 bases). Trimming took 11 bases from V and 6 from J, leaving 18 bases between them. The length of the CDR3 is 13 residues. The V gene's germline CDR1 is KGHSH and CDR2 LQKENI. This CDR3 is CAGTGREDDTQYF. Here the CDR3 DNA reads TGTGCCGGCACGGGCAGGGAAGACGATACGCAGTATTTT.

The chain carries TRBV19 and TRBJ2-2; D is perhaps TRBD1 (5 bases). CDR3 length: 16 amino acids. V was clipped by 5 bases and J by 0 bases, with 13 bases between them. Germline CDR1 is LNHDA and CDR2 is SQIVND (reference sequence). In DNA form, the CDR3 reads TGTGCCAGTAGTTTTAGACAGAGAGCGAACACCGGGGAGCTGTTTTTT. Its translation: CASSFRQRANTGELFF.

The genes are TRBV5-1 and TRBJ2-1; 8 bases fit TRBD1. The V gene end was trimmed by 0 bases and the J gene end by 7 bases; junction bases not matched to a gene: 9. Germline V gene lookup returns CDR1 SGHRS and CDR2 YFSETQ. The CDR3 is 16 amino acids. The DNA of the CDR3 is TGCGCCAGCAGCTTGGAAGTTGGGACAGGTGGGAATGAGCAGTTCTTC. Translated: CASSLEVGTGGNEQFF.

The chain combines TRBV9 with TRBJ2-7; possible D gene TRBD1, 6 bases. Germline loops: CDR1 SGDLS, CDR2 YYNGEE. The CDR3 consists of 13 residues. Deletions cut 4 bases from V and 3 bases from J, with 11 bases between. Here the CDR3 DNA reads TGTGCCAGCAGCCCCCGGGACAACTACGAGCAGTACTTC. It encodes CASSPRDNYEQYF.

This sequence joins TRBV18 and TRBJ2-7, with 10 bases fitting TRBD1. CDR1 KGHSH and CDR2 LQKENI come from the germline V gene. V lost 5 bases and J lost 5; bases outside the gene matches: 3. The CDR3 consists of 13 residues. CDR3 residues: CASSVTGGHEQYF. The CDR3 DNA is TGTGCCAGCTCAGTGACAGGGGGCCACGAGCAGTACTTC.

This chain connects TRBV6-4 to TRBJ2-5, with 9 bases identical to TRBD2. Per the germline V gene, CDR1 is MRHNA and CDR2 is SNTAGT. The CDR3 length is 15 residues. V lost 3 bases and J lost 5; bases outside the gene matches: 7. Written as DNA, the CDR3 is TGTGCCAGCAGTGAAGTAGCGGGAGAAGTGGAGACCCAGTACTTC. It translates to CASSEVAGEVETQYF.

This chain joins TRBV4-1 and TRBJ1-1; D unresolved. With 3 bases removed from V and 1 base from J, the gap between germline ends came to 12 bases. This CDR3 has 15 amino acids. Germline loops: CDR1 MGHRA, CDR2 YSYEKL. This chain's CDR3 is CASSHFLTGNTEAFF. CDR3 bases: TGCGCCAGCAGCCACTTTTTGACGGGGAACACTGAAGCTTTCTTT.

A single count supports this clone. The CDR3 DNA sequence: TGCGCCAGCAGCGGTAGCGGGAGCGGGGAGCAGTACTTC. This gives the protein CASSGSGSGEQYF. The chain is built from TRBV5-1 and TRBJ2-7, with 9 positions matching TRBD2. The CDR3 totals 13 residues. Trimming at V came to 4 bases and at J to 7 bases, leaving 6 bases not matched to a gene. The germline V gene has CDR1 SGHRS and CDR2 YFSETQ.

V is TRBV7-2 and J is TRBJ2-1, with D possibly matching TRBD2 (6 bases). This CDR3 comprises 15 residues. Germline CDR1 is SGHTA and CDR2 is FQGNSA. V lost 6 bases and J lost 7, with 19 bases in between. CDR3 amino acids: CASRFTGTRGNEQFF. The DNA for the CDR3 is TGTGCCAGCAGATTCACCGGGACCCGGGGGAATGAGCAGTTCTTC.

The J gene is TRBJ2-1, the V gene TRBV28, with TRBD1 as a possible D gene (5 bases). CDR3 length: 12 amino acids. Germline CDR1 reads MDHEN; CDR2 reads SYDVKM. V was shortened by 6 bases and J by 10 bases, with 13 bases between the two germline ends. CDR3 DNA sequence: TGTGCCAGCAGCCCCCCCCAGGGCGAGCAGTTCTTC. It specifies CASSPPQGEQFF.

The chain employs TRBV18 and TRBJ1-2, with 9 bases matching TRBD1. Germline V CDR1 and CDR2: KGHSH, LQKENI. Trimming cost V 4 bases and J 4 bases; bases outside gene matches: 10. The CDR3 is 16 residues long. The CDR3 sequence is CASSLPRGQGSYGYTF. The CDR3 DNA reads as TGTGCCAGCTCACTCCCGAGGGGACAGGGAAGCTATGGCTACACCTTC.

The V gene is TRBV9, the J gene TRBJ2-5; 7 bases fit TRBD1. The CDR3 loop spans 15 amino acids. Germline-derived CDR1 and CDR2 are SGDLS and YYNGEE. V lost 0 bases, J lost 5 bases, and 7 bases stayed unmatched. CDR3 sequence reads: CASSVDEGAMETQYF. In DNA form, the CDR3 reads TGTGCCAGCAGCGTAGATGAGGGGGCAATGGAGACCCAGTACTTC. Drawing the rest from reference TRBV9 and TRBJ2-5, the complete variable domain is DSGVTQTPKHLITATGQRVTLRCSPRSGDLSVYWYQQSLDQGLQFLIQYYNGEERAKGNILERFSAQQFPDLHSELNLSSLELGDSALYFCASSVDEGAMETQYFGPGTRLLVL.

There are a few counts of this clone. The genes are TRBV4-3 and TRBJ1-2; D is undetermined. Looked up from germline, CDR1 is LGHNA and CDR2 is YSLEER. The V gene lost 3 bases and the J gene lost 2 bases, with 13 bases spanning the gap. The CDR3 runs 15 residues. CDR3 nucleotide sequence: TGCGCCAGCAGCCAGGAGACTGCTATGAACTATGGCTACACCTTC. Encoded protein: CASSQETAMNYGYTF.

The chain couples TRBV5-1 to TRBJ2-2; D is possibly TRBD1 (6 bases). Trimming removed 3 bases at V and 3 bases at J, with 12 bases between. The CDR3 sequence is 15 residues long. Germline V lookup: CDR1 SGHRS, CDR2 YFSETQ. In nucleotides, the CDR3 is TGCGCCAGCAGCTACACGGGACACTACACCGGGGAGCTGTTTTTT. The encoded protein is CASSYTGHYTGELFF.